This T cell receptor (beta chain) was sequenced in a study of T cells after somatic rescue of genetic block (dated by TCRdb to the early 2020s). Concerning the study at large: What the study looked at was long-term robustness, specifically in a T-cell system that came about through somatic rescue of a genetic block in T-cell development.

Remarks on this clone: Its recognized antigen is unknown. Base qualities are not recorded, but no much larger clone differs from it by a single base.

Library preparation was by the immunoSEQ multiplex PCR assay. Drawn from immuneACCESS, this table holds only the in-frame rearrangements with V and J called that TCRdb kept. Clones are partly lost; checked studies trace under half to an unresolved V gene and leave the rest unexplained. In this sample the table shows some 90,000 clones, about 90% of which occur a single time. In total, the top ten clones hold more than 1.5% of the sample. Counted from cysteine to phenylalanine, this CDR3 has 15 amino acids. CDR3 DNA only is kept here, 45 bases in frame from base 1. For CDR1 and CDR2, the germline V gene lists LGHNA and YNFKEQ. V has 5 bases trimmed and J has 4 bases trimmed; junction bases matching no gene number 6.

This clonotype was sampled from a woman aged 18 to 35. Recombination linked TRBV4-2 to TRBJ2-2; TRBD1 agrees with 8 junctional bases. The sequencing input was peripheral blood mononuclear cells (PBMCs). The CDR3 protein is CASSDRDRTTGELFF. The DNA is TGTGCCAGCAGCGACCGGGACAGGACCACCGGGGAGCTGTTTTTT.